Following are 2 T cell receptor beta chains from one sample sequenced in a study of cytomegalovirus exposure and HLA in healthy donors. TCRdb's copy holds only in-frame clones and misses some; the assay was immunoSEQ multiplex PCR. The sample consists of 55,000 to 80,000 clones, about 94% of them appearing once. What was sequenced was PBMCs. These receptors were obtained from a man aged 18 to 29 in good health and CMV-seropositive.

The CDR3 nucleotides are TGTGCCAGCAGTGAAGCAAGAGGGCGTCCGAGCTCTGGGGCCAACGTCCTGACTTTC. Amino acid sequence: CASSEARGRPSSGANVLTF. The chain has TRBV2 and TRBJ2-6; possibly TRBD2 for D (5 bases). V gave up 0 bases and J gave up 0 bases, with 15 bases separating them. The CDR3 contains 19 residues. CDR1 and CDR2 from the germline V gene are SNHLY and FYNNEI.

This chain uses TRBV11-2 with TRBJ1-4; unclear D gene. The CDR3 has 16 amino acids. Germline V gene sequence: CDR1 SGHAT, CDR2 FQNNGV. Trimming shortened V by 5 bases and J by 4 bases, and 17 bases separated the two germline ends. The CDR3 sequence: CASSRFGGLGNEKLFF. The CDR3, as DNA: TGTGCCAGCAGCCGATTCGGCGGGTTGGGTAATGAAAAACTGTTTTTT.